This T cell receptor beta chain was captured by sequencing in a study of T cells after yellow fever vaccination. Study-wide results and caveats: Weaker overall was a secondary response that nonetheless peaked faster, on day 5 versus 15. Sorted repertoires could include abundant contaminating clonotypes from bulk cells. Post-booster samples contained most primary-vaccination clones (more than 95% CD4, roughly 88% CD8).

About this clonotype: Its specificity is not known.

For TCR, cDNA came from 5'RACE template switching, which added a universal primer site and UMIs. One entry per CDR3 protein, called by TCRdb with MiXCR from the 5' RACE reads. Of some 300,000 distinct CDR3 sequences listed, less than 9.5% were seen once; the top ten hold 3% to 4%. The V and J ends lost 3 bases and 2 bases respectively, with 7 bases between them. The CDR3 loop spans 13 amino acids. This rearrangement joins TRBV12-3 or TRBV12-4 to TRBJ1-2; D ambiguous. Sample: CD4+ T cells sorted from PBMCs, taken 5 days after the yellow fever booster vaccination. The sequence derives from a man between 18 and 29 years old who received the YFV17D yellow fever vaccine. CDR3 sequence reads: CASSLLENYGYTF. The CDR3 nucleotides are TGTGCCAGCAGTTTGCTCGAAAACTATGGCTACACCTTC.